Below, 21 T cell receptor beta chains from the same sample are listed, as sequenced in a study of blood T cell repertoires in COVID-19 (dated by TCRdb to the early 2020s). The library was built by means of the immunoSEQ multiplex PCR assay. This is the immuneACCESS table as TCRdb keeps it, with only in-frame sequences that have V and J called. A part of the clones is gone; compared with another copy, unresolved V genes explain less than half, and the rest is unexplained. Here the sample has 300,000 to 450,000 clones; around 87% occur a single time. The ten largest clones represent 10% of the sample. The sequenced material came from peripheral blood. All receptors come from a woman in her 30s with COVID-19, enrolled during active disease.

The chain uses TRBV3-1 (or the pseudogene TRBV3-2) and TRBJ2-1, with D possibly TRBD2 on 6 matching bases. The V end was cut by 4 bases, the J end by 13 bases, with 17 bases between. Germline-derived CDR1 and CDR2 are LGHDT and YNNKEL (reference sequence). This CDR3 has 13 residues. The CDR3 sequence is CASSRPKGTFQFF. The CDR3 DNA reads as TGTGCCAGCAGCCGGCCCAAAGGGACTTTTCAGTTCTTC.

This clone was observed a single time. The DNA for the CDR3 is TGTGCCAGCAGCCACCGGGACAGGGTAACCGGGGAGCTGTTTTTT. Protein: CASSHRDRVTGELFF. The V and J genes are TRBV3-1 (or the pseudogene TRBV3-2) and TRBJ2-2; 9 bases align to TRBD1. This CDR3 is 15 amino acids long. Germline V gene data show CDR1 as LGHDT and CDR2 as YNNKEL (reference sequence). J was trimmed by 5 bases and V by 3 bases; bases with no gene match: 4.

The chain's CDR3 is CASSQGSGGLAGDEQFF. In DNA, the CDR3 is TGCGCCAGCAGCCAAGGATCTGGGGGACTAGCGGGAGATGAGCAGTTCTTC. This rearrangement joins TRBV4-1 to TRBJ2-1, with 14 bases lining up with TRBD2. This CDR3 region has 17 residues. Trimming removed 1 base from V and 8 bases from J; junction bases left unmatched: 7. Germline CDR1 reads MGHRA; CDR2 reads YSYEKL.

The CDR3 spells CASSQESAGDGTDTQYF. The CDR3 DNA follows: TGTGCCAGCAGCCAAGAATCAGCGGGAGACGGCACAGATACGCAGTATTTT. The chain couples TRBV3-1 (or the pseudogene TRBV3-2) to TRBJ2-3; 8 bases match TRBD2. This CDR3 is 17 amino acids long. The V and J ends lost 0 bases and 1 base, in that order; junction bases with no gene match: 6. Germline V gene sequence: CDR1 LGHDT, CDR2 YNNKEL (reference sequence).

V is TRBV9 and J is TRBJ1-5; D remains unclear. Trimming cost V 0 bases and J 4 bases, with 11 bases left between them. The CDR3 is made up of 15 amino acids. The germline V gene encodes CDR1 SGDLS and CDR2 YYNGEE. This CDR3 is CASSVAAGPNQPQHF. CDR3 in DNA: TGTGCCAGCAGCGTAGCGGCAGGCCCAAATCAGCCCCAGCATTTT. Full variable domain (missing parts from reference TRBV9 and TRBJ1-5): DSGVTQTPKHLITATGQRVTLRCSPRSGDLSVYWYQQSLDQGLQFLIQYYNGEERAKGNILERFSAQQFPDLHSELNLSSLELGDSALYFCASSVAAGPNQPQHFGDGTRLSIL.

This chain joins TRBV4-3 and TRBJ1-2; 8 positions agree with TRBD1. The ends lost 3 bases at V and 7 bases at J; junction bases unmatched: 4. The CDR3 is 13 residues long. CDR1 and CDR2 (germline): LGHNA, YSLEER. In nucleotides, the CDR3 is TGCGCCAGCAGCCAGGACAGGGAGTCTGGCTACACCTTC. Translating gives CASSQDRESGYTF.

This chain connects TRBV2 to TRBJ1-5, with a weak D call TRBD1 (5 bases). Trimming removed 3 bases at V and 4 bases at J, with 13 bases between. CDR3 length equals 15 residues. Germline CDR1 reads SNHLY; CDR2 reads FYNNEI. In DNA, the CDR3 is TGTGCCAGCAGTGAGACCCGACAGACAAATCAGCCCCAGCATTTT. Protein: CASSETRQTNQPQHF.

The chain joins TRBV12-5 to TRBJ2-3, with 14 positions matching TRBD2. The CDR3 is 20 amino acids. Germline CDR1 is LGHNT and CDR2 is FRNRAP. V lost 2 bases, J lost 0 bases, and 10 bases stayed unmatched. The CDR3 DNA sequence: TGTGCTAGTGGTTTGACGACCGGGACTAGCGGGAGAGCTAGCACAGATACGCAGTATTTT. Encoded protein: CASGLTTGTSGRASTDTQYF.

This clone was detected only once. V is TRBV2 and J is TRBJ1-5; D call uncertain. The germline gives CDR1 SNHLY, CDR2 FYNNEI. Between the trimmed V and J ends, which lost 5 bases and 0 bases, there was a span of 11 bases. The CDR3 has 15 residues. The CDR3 DNA sequence: TGTGCCAGCAGTCTGGGGAGAAATAGCAATCAGCCCCAGCATTTT. It codes for CASSLGRNSNQPQHF.

DNA of the CDR3: TGCGCCAGCAGGGACAGGGTAAGCGAGACCCAGTACTTC. Protein product: CASRDRVSETQYF. The J gene is TRBJ2-5, the V gene TRBV10-1; 8 bases line up with TRBD1. The junction had 5 bases not matched to a gene; V was cut back by 6 bases and J by 5 bases. CDR1 is WNHNN, CDR2 SYGVQD, per germline (reference sequence). This CDR3 is built from 13 residues.

CDR3 nucleotides: TGCGCCAGCAGCCTAAGACTAGCGGGTCTCGAGCAGTTCTTC. Translation gives CASSLRLAGLEQFF. This chain joins TRBV4-1 and TRBJ2-1; 10 positions agree with TRBD2. The V segment lost 4 bases and the J segment 10 bases; nucleotides outside the gene matches: 7. The CDR3 has 14 amino acids. CDR1 MGHRA and CDR2 YSYEKL come from the germline V gene.

This clone came up a few times. CDR3 region: CASWTGSYQPQHF. As DNA, the CDR3 is TGTGCCAGCTGGACAGGGTCCTATCAGCCCCAGCATTTT. The rearrangement joins TRBV6-5 to TRBJ1-5; TRBD1 aligns across 8 bases. This CDR3 spans 13 amino acids. Trimming removed 8 bases from V and 5 bases from J; junction bases left unmatched: 5. Germline assignment: CDR1 MNHEY and CDR2 SVGAGI.

Of note for this clone: The limits of the CDR3 on the DNA are not certain, so only TCRdb's listed CDR3 is given. This sequence joins TRBV21-1 and TRBJ2-2; TRBD2, the D gene given by the table, was not confirmed from the DNA. TRBV21-1 is classified as a pseudogene. The length of the CDR3 is 19 amino acids, counting both ends. The CDR3 loop is CASSKIFGSGSIKAGELFF.

The chain employs TRBV7-3 and TRBJ2-2, with D unresolved. The CDR3 sequence is 15 residues long. The germline V gene encodes CDR1 SGHTA and CDR2 FQGTGA. The V end lost 5 bases, the J end lost 0 bases, and 10 bases lay between the germline ends. Here the CDR3 DNA reads TGTGCCAGCAGCCCTTTGTCCCCGAACACCGGGGAGCTGTTTTTT. Translating it yields CASSPLSPNTGELFF.

The V gene is TRBV5-4, the J gene TRBJ1-2; TRBD1 matches at 7 bases. Looked up from germline, CDR1 is SGHNT and CDR2 is YYREEE (reference sequence). The trim removed 4 bases at V and 5 bases at J, leaving 8 bases unmatched. This CDR3 has 14 amino acids. CDR3 sequence reads: CASSLGGGRYGYTF. CDR3 nucleotides: TGTGCCAGCAGCCTTGGAGGGGGCAGATATGGCTACACCTTC. Using reference TRBV5-4 and TRBJ1-2 for the parts outside the CDR3, the full variable domain is ETGVTQSPTHLIKTRGQQVTLRCSSQSGHNTVSWYQQALGQGPQFIFQYYREEENGRGNFPPRFSGLQFPNYSSELNVNALELDDSALYLCASSLGGGRYGYTFGSGTRLTVV.

The chain couples TRBV28 to TRBJ1-1; 10 bases are shared with TRBD1. The CDR3 has 14 amino acids. V lost 3 bases to trimming and J lost 11 bases; unmatched junction nucleotides: 9. The V gene's germline CDR1 is MDHEN and CDR2 SYDVKM. The CDR3 region is CASSLAGQGSLAFF. In DNA form, the CDR3 reads TGTGCCAGCAGTTTGGCGGGACAGGGGTCTTTGGCTTTCTTT.

The chain recombines TRBV30 with TRBJ2-1; 13 bases map to TRBD2. Germline assignment: CDR1 GTSNPN and CDR2 SVGIG (reference sequence). The CDR3 loop spans 19 amino acids. The V segment lost 1 base and the J segment 0 bases; nucleotides outside the gene matches: 9. The CDR3 DNA sequence: TGTGCCTGGAGTGGGGACAGGTGGACTAGCGGGGGCTCCTACAATGAGCAGTTCTTC. This gives the protein CAWSGDRWTSGGSYNEQFF.

The rearrangement joins TRBV5-1 to TRBJ2-7; 7 nucleotides align to TRBD1. The V segment lost 4 bases and the J segment 3 bases; nucleotides outside the gene matches: 7. Per the germline V gene, CDR1 is SGHRS and CDR2 is YFSETQ. The CDR3 has 14 residues. CDR3 nucleotide sequence: TGCGCCAGCAGCCCCGACAGGGCTGGCTACGAGCAGTACTTC. Residues: CASSPDRAGYEQYF.

The chain couples TRBV20-1 to TRBJ2-7; possibly TRBD1 for D (6 bases). V lost 5 bases and J lost 7, with 12 bases in between. The CDR3 is made up of 11 amino acids. The germline gives CDR1 DFQATT, CDR2 SNEGSKA (reference sequence). The CDR3 nucleotides read TGCAGTGCTCAACTAAGGGGGGAGCAGTACTTC. Its protein is CSAQLRGEQYF.

The J gene is TRBJ2-1, the V gene TRBV4-1; 9 nucleotides line up with TRBD2. After removal of 2 bases from V and 4 bases from J, the junction contained 6 bases not matched to a gene. The germline gives CDR1 MGHRA, CDR2 YSYEKL. The CDR3 is 16 residues long. The CDR3 sequence is CASSQQAGGSYNEQFF. CDR3 nucleotides: TGCGCCAGCAGCCAACAAGCGGGAGGCTCTTACAATGAGCAGTTCTTC.

This clone was seen once. The rearrangement links TRBV25-1 to TRBJ2-5, with D hard to call. Germline V gene lookup returns CDR1 MGHDK and CDR2 SYGVNS. The CDR3 runs to 11 residues. V gave up 6 bases and J gave up 7 bases, with 9 bases separating them. CDR3 loop: CASSSAATQYF. The CDR3 DNA follows: TGTGCCAGCAGCTCTGCGGCGACCCAGTACTTC.